Presented here are 18 T cell receptor beta chains from one specimen sequenced in a study of neurological immune-mediated disorders. Stated time point: longitudinal time-point 1 (baseline). TCRdb passed the 5' RACE reads through MiXCR, listing each CDR3 protein once. The data contain tens of thousands of distinct CDR3 sequences, about 10% of them singletons. Sequenced: PBMCs. The receptors shown here come from a male donor with HTLV-1-associated myelopathy (HAM/TSP).

The table lists this clonotype with many counts. V usage is TRBV2 and J usage is TRBJ1-1; D unresolved. V gave up 6 bases and J gave up 5 bases, with 10 bases separating them. CDR1 is SNHLY, CDR2 FYNNEI, per germline. This CDR3 is 12 amino acids long. The CDR3 spells CASRQPRTEAFF. The DNA of the CDR3 is TGTGCCAGCAGACAACCCAGGACTGAAGCTTTCTTT.

The table lists this clonotype with many counts. The rearrangement joins TRBV7-2 to TRBJ2-1; D unresolved. The CDR3 contains 15 residues. V was clipped by 5 bases and J by 3 bases, with 14 bases between them. The germline gives CDR1 SGHTA, CDR2 FQGNSA. In DNA, the CDR3 is TGTGCCAGCAGCCGGACCGGTGGCCTCTACAATGAGCAGTTCTTC. Translated, it gives CASSRTGGLYNEQFF.

This clonotype was recorded many times. This rearrangement joins TRBV20-1 to TRBJ2-3, with 9 bases matching TRBD2. V was pared by 3 bases and J by 6 bases, with 4 bases of the junction left unmatched. The CDR3 spans 13 residues. Germline loops: CDR1 DFQATT, CDR2 SNEGSKA (reference sequence). The CDR3 here is CSARGTSWDTQYF. Here the CDR3 DNA reads TGCAGTGCTAGGGGGACTAGCTGGGATACGCAGTATTTT.

This clonotype was found many times. V is TRBV5-1 and J is TRBJ2-1; no clear D gene. The CDR3 runs to 15 residues. Per the germline V gene, CDR1 is SGHRS and CDR2 is YFSETQ. With 4 bases removed from V and 8 bases from J, the gap between germline ends came to 19 bases. The DNA of the CDR3 is TGCGCCAGCAGCCGCCAAACTCCGGCCGCCGATGAGCAGTTCTTC. Translating it yields CASSRQTPAADEQFF.

The chain links TRBV20-1 to TRBJ1-5; D gene uncertain. Germline CDR1 DFQATT, CDR2 SNEGSKA (reference sequence). V lost 0 bases and J 0 bases, leaving 3 bases between the germline ends. This CDR3 is built from 13 residues. The CDR3 DNA is TGCAGTGCTAGAGATCTTAGCAATCAGCCCCAGCATTTT. This codes for CSARDLSNQPQHF.

On this clonotype itself: A much larger clonotype is one base distant, so this may be a read error. This chain connects TRBV7-6 to TRBJ2-1; D is perhaps TRBD1 or TRBD2 (5 bases each). CDR1 SGHVS and CDR2 FNYEAQ come from the germline V gene. This CDR3 is 12 amino acids long. V was cut by 6 bases and J by 12 bases, with 15 bases left in between. CDR3 sequence: CASRTWDGLQFF. CDR3 in DNA: TGTGCCAGCAGAACCTGGGACGGCCTGCAGTTCTTC.

This clonotype occurred many times. V gene TRBV28 combines with J gene TRBJ2-1; D might be TRBD2 (6 bases). The V end lost 5 bases, the J end lost 4 bases, and 15 bases lay between the germline ends. The CDR3 runs to 15 residues. Germline V gene sequence: CDR1 MDHEN, CDR2 SYDVKM. DNA of the CDR3: TGTGCCAGCAGTCTCACTAGCCCCGATTACAATGAGCAGTTCTTC. This gives the protein CASSLTSPDYNEQFF.

The sample holds many counts of this clonotype. The chain joins TRBV12-3 or TRBV12-4 to TRBJ2-5; D gene ambiguous. CDR3 length equals 13 residues. With 5 bases removed from V and 7 bases from J, the gap between germline ends came to 14 bases. The CDR3 region is CASSPETVGTQYF. Written as DNA, the CDR3 is TGTGCCAGCAGTCCGGAAACAGTAGGGACCCAGTACTTC.

The J gene is TRBJ2-2, the V gene TRBV5-1; D ambiguous. Germline CDR1 is SGHRS and CDR2 is YFSETQ. The CDR3 has 15 amino acids. Trimming left V 4 bases short and J 4 bases short, with 14 bases between. The CDR3 here is CASSVRSGITGELFF. The DNA of the CDR3 is TGCGCCAGCAGCGTTCGGTCAGGAATCACCGGGGAGCTGTTTTTT.

This clonotype occurred many times. This rearrangement joins TRBV5-8 to TRBJ1-5; D might be TRBD1 (6 bases). Germline V CDR1 and CDR2: SGHTS, YDEGEE. The germline V and J ends were trimmed by 0 bases and 0 bases, with 10 bases remaining between them. There are 16 residues in the CDR3. The CDR3 DNA sequence: TGTGCCAGCAGCTTGGTGGGACATAATAGCAATCAGCCCCAGCATTTT. It encodes CASSLVGHNSNQPQHF.

This clonotype was seen repeatedly, ten times or more. Here the CDR3 reads CASSLVAVGGETQYF. The CDR3 nucleotides are TGCGCCAGCAGCTTGGTAGCCGTCGGGGGGGAGACCCAGTACTTC. This sequence joins TRBV5-1 and TRBJ2-5, with 7 nucleotides matching TRBD2. The CDR3 is made up of 15 amino acids. In germline, CDR1 is SGHRS, CDR2 YFSETQ. V gave up 0 bases and J gave up 5 bases; unmatched junction bases: 7.

This clonotype was counted many times. The CDR3 loop is CASSSQGAKGEQYF. In DNA form, the CDR3 reads TGCGCCAGCAGCTCACAGGGGGCGAAGGGCGAGCAGTACTTC. The V gene is TRBV5-1, the J gene TRBJ2-7; TRBD1 matches 9 bases. This CDR3 is 14 amino acids long. The germline CDR1 and CDR2 sequences are SGHRS and YFSETQ. V was pared by 3 bases and J by 6 bases, with 7 bases of the junction left unmatched.

This clonotype was observed many times. The chain employs TRBV28 and TRBJ1-5; D is undetermined. This CDR3 spans 16 amino acids. Germline V lookup: CDR1 MDHEN, CDR2 SYDVKM. V was cut by 8 bases and J by 6 bases, with 23 bases left in between. The CDR3 DNA sequence: TGTGCCAGCGCTTGGAGAGAAGGACTTCGGGGTCAGCCCCAGCATTTT. This gives the protein CASAWREGLRGQPQHF. The full variable domain, its missing parts supplied by reference TRBV28 and TRBJ1-5, is DVKVTQSSRYLVKRTGEKVFLECVQDMDHENMFWYRQDPGLGLRLIYFSYDVKMKEKGDIPEGYSVSREKKERFSLILESASTNQTSMYLCASAWREGLRGQPQHFGDGTRLSIL.

This clonotype came up many times. The chain combines TRBV3-1 with TRBJ2-2; 12 bases are shared with TRBD1. The J segment lost 4 bases and the V segment lost 3 bases, leaving 15 bases of the junction unmatched. This CDR3 has 20 amino acids. Germline assignment: CDR1 LGHDT and CDR2 YNNKEL (reference sequence). The CDR3 loop is CASSQGPGTGGRRSTGELFF. CDR3 coding DNA: TGTGCCAGCAGCCAGGGCCCCGGGACAGGGGGCCGCCGTAGCACCGGGGAGCTGTTTTTT.

This clonotype was observed many times. V is TRBV5-6 and J is TRBJ2-3, with a possible D match to TRBD2 (6 bases). Trimming removed 4 bases from V and 6 bases from J, with 9 bases in between. CDR3 length equals 12 residues. Looked up from germline, CDR1 is SGHDT and CDR2 is YYEEEE. The CDR3 protein is CASSPSGDTQYF. The CDR3 bases are TGTGCCAGCAGCCCCAGCGGGGATACGCAGTATTTT.

This clonotype was seen many times. This chain joins TRBV28 and TRBJ2-1; the match to TRBD2 covers 7 bases. After removal of 2 bases from V and 2 bases from J, the junction contained 6 bases not matched to a gene. CDR1 is MDHEN and CDR2 is SYDVKM in the germline V gene. The CDR3 sequence is 16 residues long. The CDR3: CASSLGTAGAYNEQFF. In nucleotides, the CDR3 is TGTGCCAGCAGTTTAGGTACCGCGGGGGCCTACAATGAGCAGTTCTTC.

There are many counts of this clonotype. The chain joins TRBV20-1 to TRBJ2-2; 9 nucleotides match TRBD2. CDR1 and CDR2 (germline): DFQATT, SNEGSKA (reference sequence). V dropped 6 bases and J dropped 2; count of bases not matched to a gene: 4. The CDR3 totals 14 residues. The CDR3 is CSARSGGNTGELFF. The CDR3 DNA sequence: TGCAGTGCCCGTAGCGGGGGAAACACCGGGGAGCTGTTTTTT.

The genes are TRBV10-3 and TRBJ2-7; 13 nucleotides align to TRBD2. After removal of 2 bases from V and 2 bases from J, the junction contained 6 bases not matched to a gene. CDR1 and CDR2 (germline): ENHRY, SYGVKD. The CDR3 totals 17 residues. The CDR3 protein is CAISETSTSGGAYEQYF. CDR3 in DNA: TGTGCCATCAGTGAGACATCCACTAGCGGGGGGGCCTACGAGCAGTACTTC.